These 2 T cell receptor beta chains originate from one sample sequenced in a study of shared clonotypes between healthy human individuals. TCRdb's table, derived via immunoSEQ multiplex PCR, lists solely in-frame clones and lacks some. The sample includes about 1.1 million clones, about 84% of them seen just once. Sequencing was carried out using memory CD4+ T cells from PBMCs. Subset indicated: CD45RA-negative fraction. All receptors derive from a man aged 18-30 years in good health. Some clones in this sample may be carry-over from other donors' samples.

The chain couples TRBV6-5 to TRBJ2-7, with 8 bases lining up with TRBD1. The V gene end was trimmed by 4 bases and the J gene end by 12 bases; junction bases not matched to a gene: 8. CDR3 length equals 12 residues. From germline, CDR1 is MNHEY and CDR2 SVGAGI. The DNA for the CDR3 is TGTGCCAGCAGTTCGACAGGGGAGATTCTGTACTTC. Its translation is CASSSTGEILYF.

This clone was observed many times. Other DNA sequences in the sample encode the same CDR3. The gene calls are TRBV7-8 and TRBJ2-1, with D perhaps TRBD1 (6 bases). V lost 1 base to trimming and J lost 7 bases, with 14 bases between them. CDR3 size: 15 residues. Germline V gene data show CDR1 as SGHVS and CDR2 as FQNEAQ. The CDR3: CASSLGPNRVNEQFF. The CDR3 coding sequence is TGTGCCAGCAGCTTAGGGCCCAACAGGGTGAATGAGCAGTTCTTC.